This TCR beta chain was sequenced in a study of blood T cell repertoires in COVID-19. Looking at the study overall: There were acute and convalescent COVID-19 samples, and they came from the United States, Italy and Spain.

The repertoire was sequenced with immunoSEQ multiplex PCR; TCRdb's copy has only in-frame clones and lacks some. The sample includes tens of thousands of clones, roughly 79% of them seen just once. Seattle researchers signed up patients amid active infection and tracked them longitudinally. This clone was observed a handful of times. Germline V gene lookup returns CDR1 LGHNA and CDR2 YSLEER. V was clipped by 4 bases and J by 2 bases; unmatched bases: 8. The CDR3 is 16 amino acids. The specimen sequenced was peripheral blood. The chain joins TRBV4-3 to TRBJ1-2; the match to TRBD1 covers 9 bases. The origin of this receptor is an older man with COVID-19, enrolled during active disease. The CDR3: CASSPSSTGGNYGYTF. In nucleotides, the CDR3 is TGCGCCAGCAGCCCCTCCTCGACAGGGGGGAACTATGGCTACACCTTC.